This T cell receptor beta chain comes out of a study of CD8 T cells in Susac syndrome. CD8+ and CD4+ T cells from blood underwent TCR beta sequencing. Relapsing-remitting disease, either stable or active, was present in the treatment-naive patients who were the multiple sclerosis controls. Negative magnetic isolation gave CD8+ and CD4+ cells; FACS enriched CD8+ TEMRA. Reverse transcription used about 0.45 to 1 ug RNA and random hexamers. The method of amplification for TCR beta CDR3 was immunoSEQ multiplex PCR, covering 54 Vbeta and 13 Jbeta. Each CDR3 protein gets one entry after TCRdb re-called the immunoSEQ multiplex PCR reads with MiXCR. The data hold nearly 200,000 distinct CDR3 sequences, with about 95% observed a single time. This CDR3 comprises 16 residues. Germline CDR1 DFQATT, CDR2 SNEGSKA (reference sequence). Trimming left V 4 bases short and J 7 bases short, with 23 bases between.

The receptor comes from a human donor with multiple sclerosis. Sequencing input: CD4+ T cells from PBMCs. This chain connects TRBV20-1 to TRBJ2-1; the D is unclear. The CDR3 here is CSAIINPGQVVNEQFF. CDR3 DNA: TGCAGTGCTATCATTAACCCCGGCCAGGTTGTGAATGAGCAGTTCTTC.